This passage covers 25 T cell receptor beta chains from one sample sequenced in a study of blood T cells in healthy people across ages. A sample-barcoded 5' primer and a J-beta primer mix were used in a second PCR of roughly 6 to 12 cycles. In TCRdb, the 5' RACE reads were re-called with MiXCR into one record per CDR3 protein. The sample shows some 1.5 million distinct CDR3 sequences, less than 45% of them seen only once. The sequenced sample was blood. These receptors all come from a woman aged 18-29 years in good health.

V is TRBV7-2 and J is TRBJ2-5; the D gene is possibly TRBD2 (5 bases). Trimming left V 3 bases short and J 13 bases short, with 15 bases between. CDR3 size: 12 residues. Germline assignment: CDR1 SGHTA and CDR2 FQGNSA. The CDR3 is CASSLDLEVLYF. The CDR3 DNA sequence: TGTGCCAGCAGCTTGGACTTAGAGGTTCTGTACTTC.

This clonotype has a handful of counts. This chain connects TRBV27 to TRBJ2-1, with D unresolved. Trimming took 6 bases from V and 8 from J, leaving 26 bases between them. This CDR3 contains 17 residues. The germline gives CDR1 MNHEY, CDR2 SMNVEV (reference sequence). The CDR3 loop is CASSSKGPSIGFDEQFF. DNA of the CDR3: TGTGCCAGCAGCTCCAAAGGACCTTCAATCGGGTTCGATGAGCAGTTCTTC.

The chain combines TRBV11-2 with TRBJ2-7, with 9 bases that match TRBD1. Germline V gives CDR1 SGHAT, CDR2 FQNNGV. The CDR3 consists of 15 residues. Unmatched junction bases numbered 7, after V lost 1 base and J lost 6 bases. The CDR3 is CASSLGTGVPFEQYF. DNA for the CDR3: TGTGCCAGCAGCTTAGGGACAGGGGTTCCCTTCGAGCAGTACTTC.

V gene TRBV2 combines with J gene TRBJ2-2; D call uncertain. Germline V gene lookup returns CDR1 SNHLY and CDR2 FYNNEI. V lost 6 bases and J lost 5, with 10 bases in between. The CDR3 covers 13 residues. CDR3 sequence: CASRGEPTGELFF. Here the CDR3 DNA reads TGTGCCAGCAGGGGCGAACCGACCGGGGAGCTGTTTTTT.

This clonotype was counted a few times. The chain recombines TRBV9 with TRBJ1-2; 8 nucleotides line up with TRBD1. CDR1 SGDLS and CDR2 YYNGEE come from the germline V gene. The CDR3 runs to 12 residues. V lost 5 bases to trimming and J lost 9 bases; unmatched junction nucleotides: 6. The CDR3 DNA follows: TGTGCCAGCAGGGGGACAGGCCCGAGCTACACCTTC. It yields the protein CASRGTGPSYTF.

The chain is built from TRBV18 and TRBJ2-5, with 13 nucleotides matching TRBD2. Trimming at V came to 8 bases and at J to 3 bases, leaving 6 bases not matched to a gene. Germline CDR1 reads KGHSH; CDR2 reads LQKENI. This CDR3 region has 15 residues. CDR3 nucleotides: TGTGCCAGCGCAGGACTAGCGGGAGTTGAAGAGACCCAGTACTTC. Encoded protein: CASAGLAGVEETQYF.

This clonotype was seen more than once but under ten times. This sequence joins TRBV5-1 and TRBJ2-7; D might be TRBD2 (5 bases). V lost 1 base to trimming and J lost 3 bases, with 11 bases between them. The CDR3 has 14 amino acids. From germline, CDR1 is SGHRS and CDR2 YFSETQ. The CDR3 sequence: CASSLRSGLYEQYF. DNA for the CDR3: TGCGCCAGCAGCTTGCGTTCCGGACTCTACGAGCAGTACTTC.

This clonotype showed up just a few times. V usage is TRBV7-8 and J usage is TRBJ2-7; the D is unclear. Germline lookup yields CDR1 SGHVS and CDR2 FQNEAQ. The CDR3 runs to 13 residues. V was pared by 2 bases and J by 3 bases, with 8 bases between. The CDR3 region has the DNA TGTGCCAGCAGCTTAAGAGAGAGCTACGAGCAGTACTTC. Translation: CASSLRESYEQYF. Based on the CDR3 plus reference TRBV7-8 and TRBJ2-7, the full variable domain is GAGVSQSPRYKVAKRGQDVALRCDPISGHVSLFWYQQALGQGPEFLTYFQNEAQLDKSGLPSDRFFAERPEGSVSTLKIQRTQQEDSAVYLCASSLRESYEQYFGPGTRLTVT.

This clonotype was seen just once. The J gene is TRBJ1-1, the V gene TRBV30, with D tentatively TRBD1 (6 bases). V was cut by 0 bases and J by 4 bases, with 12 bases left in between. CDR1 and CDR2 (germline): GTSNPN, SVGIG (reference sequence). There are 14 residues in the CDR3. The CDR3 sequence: CAWSVQGTGTEAFF. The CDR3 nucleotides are TGTGCCTGGAGTGTTCAGGGGACTGGCACTGAAGCTTTCTTT.

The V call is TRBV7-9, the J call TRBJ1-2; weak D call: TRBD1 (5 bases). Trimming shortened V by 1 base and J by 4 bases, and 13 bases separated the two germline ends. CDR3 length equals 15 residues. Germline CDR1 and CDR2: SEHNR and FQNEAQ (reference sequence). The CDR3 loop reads CASSLGPQGGYGYTF. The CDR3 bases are TGTGCCAGCAGCTTAGGGCCCCAGGGTGGCTATGGCTACACCTTC.

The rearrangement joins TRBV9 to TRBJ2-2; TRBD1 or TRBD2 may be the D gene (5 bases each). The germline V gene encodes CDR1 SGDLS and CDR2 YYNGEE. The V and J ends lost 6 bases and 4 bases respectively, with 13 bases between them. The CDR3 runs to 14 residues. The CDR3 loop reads CASNRDVGTGELFF. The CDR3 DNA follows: TGTGCCAGCAACCGGGACGTGGGCACCGGGGAGCTGTTTTTT.

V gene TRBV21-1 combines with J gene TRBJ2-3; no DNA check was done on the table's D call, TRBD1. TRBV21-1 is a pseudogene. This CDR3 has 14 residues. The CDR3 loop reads CWSSPGFGTDTQYF. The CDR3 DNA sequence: TGTTGGAGTTCTCCCGGTTTCGGCACAGATACGCAGTATTTT.

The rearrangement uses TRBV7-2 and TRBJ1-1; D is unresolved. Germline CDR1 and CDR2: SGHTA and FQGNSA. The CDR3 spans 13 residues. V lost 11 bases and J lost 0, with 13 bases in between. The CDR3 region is CAGGPGMNTEAFF. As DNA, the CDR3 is TGTGCCGGAGGGCCGGGAATGAACACTGAAGCTTTCTTT.

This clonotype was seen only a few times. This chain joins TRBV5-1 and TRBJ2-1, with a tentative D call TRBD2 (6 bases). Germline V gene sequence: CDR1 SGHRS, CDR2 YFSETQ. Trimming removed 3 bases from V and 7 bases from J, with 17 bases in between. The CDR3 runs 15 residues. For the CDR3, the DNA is TGCGCCAGCAGCTGGAGGCCGGGAGTTGGGAATGAGCAGTTCTTC. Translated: CASSWRPGVGNEQFF.

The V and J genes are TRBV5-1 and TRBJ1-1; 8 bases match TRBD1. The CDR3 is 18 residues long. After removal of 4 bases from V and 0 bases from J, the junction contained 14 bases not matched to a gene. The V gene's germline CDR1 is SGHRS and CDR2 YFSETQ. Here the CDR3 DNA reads TGCGCCAGCAGCCCGTTATATAGGGACAGGAATATGAACACTGAAGCTTTCTTT. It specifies CASSPLYRDRNMNTEAFF.

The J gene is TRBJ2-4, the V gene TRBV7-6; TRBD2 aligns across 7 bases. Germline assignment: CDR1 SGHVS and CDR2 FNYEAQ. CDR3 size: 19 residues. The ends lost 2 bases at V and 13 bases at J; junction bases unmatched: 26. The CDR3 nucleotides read TGTGCCAGCAGCTTAAGAGGATCCCCGGAAGCGGGACCCTACAATGAGCAGTACTTC. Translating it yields CASSLRGSPEAGPYNEQYF.

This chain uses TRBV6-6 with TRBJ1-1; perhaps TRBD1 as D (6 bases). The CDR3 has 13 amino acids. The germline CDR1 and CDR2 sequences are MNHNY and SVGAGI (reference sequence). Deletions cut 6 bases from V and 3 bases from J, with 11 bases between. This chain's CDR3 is CASRTGSYTEAFF. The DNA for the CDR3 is TGTGCCAGCAGGACAGGCTCATACACTGAAGCTTTCTTT.

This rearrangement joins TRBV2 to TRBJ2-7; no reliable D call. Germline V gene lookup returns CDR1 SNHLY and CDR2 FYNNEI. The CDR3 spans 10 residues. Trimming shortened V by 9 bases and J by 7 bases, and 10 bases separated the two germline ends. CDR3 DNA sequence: TGTGCCAGACTGGGCTGGGAGCAGTACTTC. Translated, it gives CARLGWEQYF.

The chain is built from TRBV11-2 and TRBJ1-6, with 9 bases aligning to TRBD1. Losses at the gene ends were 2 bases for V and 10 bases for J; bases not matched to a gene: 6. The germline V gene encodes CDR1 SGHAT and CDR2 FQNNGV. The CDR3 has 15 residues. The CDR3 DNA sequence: TGTGCCAGCAGCTTAAGGGACAGGGCCCGCTCACCCCTCCACTTT. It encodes CASSLRDRARSPLHF.

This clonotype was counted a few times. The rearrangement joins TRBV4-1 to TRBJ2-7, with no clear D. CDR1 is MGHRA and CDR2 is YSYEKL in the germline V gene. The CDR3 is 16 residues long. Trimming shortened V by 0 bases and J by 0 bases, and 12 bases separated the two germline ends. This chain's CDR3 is CASSQESGPSSYEQYF. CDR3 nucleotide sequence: TGCGCCAGCAGCCAAGAAAGTGGCCCCAGCTCCTACGAGCAGTACTTC.

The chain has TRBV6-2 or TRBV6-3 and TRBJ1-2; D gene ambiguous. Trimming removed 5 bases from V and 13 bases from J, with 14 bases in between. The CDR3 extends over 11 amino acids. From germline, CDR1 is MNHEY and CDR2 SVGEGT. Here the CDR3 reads CASSQALLATF. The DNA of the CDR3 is TGTGCCAGCAGTCAGGCCCTCCTAGCCACCTTC.

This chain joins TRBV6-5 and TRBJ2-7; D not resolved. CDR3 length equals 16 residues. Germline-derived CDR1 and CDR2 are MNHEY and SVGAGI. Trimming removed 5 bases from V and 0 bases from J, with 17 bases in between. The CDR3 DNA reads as TGTGCCAGCAGTAACCACCCACAGAAGCCCTCCTACGAGCAGTACTTC. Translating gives CASSNHPQKPSYEQYF.

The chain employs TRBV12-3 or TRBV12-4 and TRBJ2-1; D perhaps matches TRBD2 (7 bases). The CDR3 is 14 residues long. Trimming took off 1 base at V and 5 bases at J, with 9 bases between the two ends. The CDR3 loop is CASSLVGGHNEQFF. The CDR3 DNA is TGTGCCAGCAGTTTAGTCGGGGGGCACAATGAGCAGTTCTTC.

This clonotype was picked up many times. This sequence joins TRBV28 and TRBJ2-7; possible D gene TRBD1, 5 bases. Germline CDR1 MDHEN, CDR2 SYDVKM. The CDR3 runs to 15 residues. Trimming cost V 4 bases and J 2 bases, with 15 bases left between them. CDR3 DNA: TGTGCCAGCAGTTGGACCGCCCTAGGGGCCTACGAGCAGTACTTC. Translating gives CASSWTALGAYEQYF.

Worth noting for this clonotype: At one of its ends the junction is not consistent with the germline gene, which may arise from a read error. The CDR3 here is CVSSFIGISYEQFF. CDR3 nucleotides: TGTGTCAGCAGTTTTATAGGGATCTCCTACGAGCAGTTCTTC. The chain uses TRBV28 and TRBJ2-1; D is unclear. This CDR3 has 14 amino acids. CDR1 MDHEN and CDR2 SYDVKM come from the germline V gene.